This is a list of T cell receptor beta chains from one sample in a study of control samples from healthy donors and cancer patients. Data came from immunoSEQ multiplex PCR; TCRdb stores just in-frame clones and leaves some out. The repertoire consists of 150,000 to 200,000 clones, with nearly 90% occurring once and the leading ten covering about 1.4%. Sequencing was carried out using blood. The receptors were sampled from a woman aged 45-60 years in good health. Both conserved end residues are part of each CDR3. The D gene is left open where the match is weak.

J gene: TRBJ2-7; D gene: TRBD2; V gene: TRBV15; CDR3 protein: CATSSRLAGAYEQYF; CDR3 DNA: TGTGCCACCAGCAGCCGACTAGCGGGAGCCTACGAGCAGTACTTC
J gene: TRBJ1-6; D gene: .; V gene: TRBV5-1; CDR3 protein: CASSPRGGDRWNSPLHF; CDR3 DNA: TGCGCCAGCAGCCCCCGGGGTGGGGATCGGTGGAATTCACCCCTCCACTTT
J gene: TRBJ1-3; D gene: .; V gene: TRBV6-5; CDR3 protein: CASAGTPWGNTIYF; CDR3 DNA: TGTGCCAGCGCCGGGACACCTTGGGGGAACACCATATATTTT
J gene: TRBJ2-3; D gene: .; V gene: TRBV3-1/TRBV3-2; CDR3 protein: CASSSTGLSTDTQYF; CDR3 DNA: TGTGCCAGCAGTTCCACGGGACTCAGCACAGATACGCAGTATTTT
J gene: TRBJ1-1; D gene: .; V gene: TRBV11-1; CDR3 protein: CASSLQENTEAFF; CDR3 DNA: TGTGCCAGCAGCCTGCAGGAGAACACTGAAGCTTTCTTT
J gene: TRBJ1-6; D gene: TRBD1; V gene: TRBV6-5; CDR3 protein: CASHPGQDNSPLHF; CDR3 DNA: TGTGCCAGTCATCCGGGACAGGACAATTCACCCCTCCACTTT
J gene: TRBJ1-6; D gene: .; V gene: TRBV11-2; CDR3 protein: CASSLSFSYNSPLHF; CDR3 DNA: TGTGCCAGCAGCTTAAGTTTCTCCTATAATTCACCCCTCCACTTT
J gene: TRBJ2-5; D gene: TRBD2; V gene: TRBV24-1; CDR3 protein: CATSDRREEETQYF; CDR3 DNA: TGTGCCACCAGTGATCGCCGGGAGGAAGAGACCCAGTACTTC
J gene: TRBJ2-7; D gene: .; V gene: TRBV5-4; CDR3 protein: CASSLEYGFSYEQYF; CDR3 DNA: TGTGCCAGCAGCTTGGAGTACGGCTTCTCCTACGAGCAGTACTTC
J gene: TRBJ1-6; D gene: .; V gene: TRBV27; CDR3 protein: CASSLSLAALALGSPLHF; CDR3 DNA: TGTGCCAGCAGTTTATCCCTGGCAGCTCTAGCCTTAGGTTCACCCCTCCACTTT
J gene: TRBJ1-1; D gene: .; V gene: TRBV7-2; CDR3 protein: CASSFGRNTEAFF; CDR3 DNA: TGTGCCAGCAGCTTCGGCCGGAACACTGAAGCTTTCTTT
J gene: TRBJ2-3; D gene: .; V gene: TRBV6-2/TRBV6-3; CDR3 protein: CASSYSSAAADTQYF; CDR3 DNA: TGTGCCAGCAGTTATAGTTCTGCCGCGGCAGATACGCAGTATTTT
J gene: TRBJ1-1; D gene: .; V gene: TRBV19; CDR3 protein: CASSISGVNTEAFF; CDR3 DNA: TGTGCCAGTAGTATTTCGGGGGTGAACACTGAAGCTTTCTTT
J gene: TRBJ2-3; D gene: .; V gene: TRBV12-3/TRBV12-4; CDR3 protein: CASSTHTDTQYF; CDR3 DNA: TGTGCCAGCAGTACCCACACAGATACGCAGTATTTT